The text below deals with one T cell receptor (beta chain). Its antigen is still unknown. The record has no base qualities; no much larger clone is one base away. This sample was taken from a study of beta chain features in type 1 diabetes listed by TCRdb under 2018. Regarding the study in general: Mean age, gender distribution, total cell number and subset yield were not different between patients and healthy donors. A total of some 100,000,000 sorted cells were examined across all samples, and a strong correlation was observed between cell number per subset and RNA yield. The study compared TCRB repertoires of sorted circulating CD4+ T cell subsets between recently diagnosed type 1 diabetes patients and matched healthy donors. Regulatory and stem cell-like memory subsets were isolated from only 8 patients and roughly eight healthy donors, whereas naive and central memory subsets came from all 30 or so donors.

A single peripheral blood draw of roughly 0.11 L on average was collected from each donor into heparinised tubes. Naive, central memory, regulatory and stem cell-like memory CD4+ T cells were sorted on a BD FACSAria II using a panel including CD45RO, CCR7, CD25, CD127, CD95 and CD27. Every sorted population had a purity above 95%. PBMCs were separated immediately by Lymphoprep density gradient centrifugation and were stained directly, without being cultured. Samples were stained and sorted in pairs, with one healthy donor and one patient per experiment, so that batch effects were minimized. Overall study results and their limits: Because cDNA was sequenced instead of genomic DNA, activated cells with high expression could be over-represented, although the groups did not differ in activation or CD3 levels. In all four CD4+ subsets, TCRB CDR3 length was moderately but significantly shorter in type 1 diabetes patients. Because small numbers of individuals were included in the HLA sub-analyses, any influence of HLA type on TCRB rearrangement was left unresolved. At VDJ recombination sites, type 1 diabetes patients had fewer insertions and more deleted nucleotides, which implies abnormalities in thymic rearrangement. Shorter templates might have been favored by PCR, but patient and control samples were amplified and corrected together, so both groups would have been affected equally by any skew. Naive, central memory and regulatory TCRB repertoires appeared to be more alike among patients than among healthy donors.

All of the isolated RNA was reverse transcribed with the High Capacity cDNA Reverse Transcription Kit, so expressed TCRB transcripts were sequenced. Naive, central memory and regulatory T cell samples underwent deep immunoSEQ sequencing, averaging around 3.7 million total reads per sample. Sorted cells were lysed in RLT buffer and RNA was extracted with DNase-treated RNeasy Micro or Mini kits, depending on cell number. To prevent cross-contamination, each cell subset was processed individually, whereas patient and healthy donor samples were processed jointly. The immunoSEQ multiplex PCR was used to amplify TCRB sequences from cDNA, generating 87-bp fragments that spanned the CDR3 region. The amplicons were sequenced using the Illumina HiSeq platform. On the authors' methods: PCR bias was corrected computationally using synthetic template baselines, and reads within Hamming distance 2 were collapsed, with unmergeable singletons discarded. Reads were aligned to IMGT to assign V, D and J genes, CDR3 length, and insertions or deletions at six rearrangement sites. Within each subset, clonotype counts were normalized to the number of sorted cells before true diversity and Gini coefficients were calculated with the tcR R package. Repertoire sharing was quantified using the overlap coefficient calculated on TCRB nucleotide sequences. Out-of-frame TCRB sequences from naive cells were analyzed as a proxy for the pre-selection repertoire. This immuneACCESS table, as held by TCRdb, lists in-frame sequences with V and J called but not all clones. Of the missing ones, under half trace to an unresolved V gene in checked studies; the others have no known cause. Clone size and V and J calls were adopted from that table, with D and trimming inferred from the DNA. The sample profile shows some 640,000 clones; over 12% of them were found once. The ten top clones hold approximately 0.039% of the sample.

V is cut by 5 bases and J by 4 bases, and the space between the germline ends is 9 bases. Inclusive of the bounding cysteine and phenylalanine, the CDR3 is 13 residues long. Only the CDR3 DNA is retained, 39 bases long and in frame from the first base. CDR1 and CDR2 are read off the germline V gene as MRHNA and SNTAGT. This clonotype was sampled from a young man with type 1 diabetes. The sample comprised naive CD4+ T cells from blood. In the paper's terms, the cell subset or site label means: true naive CD4+ T cells. The chain is made from TRBV6-4 and TRBJ1-5; the D gene lacks a confident call. This receptor carries the CDR3 CASSKELNQPQHF. The DNA is as follows: TGTGCCAGCAGTAAGGAGTTAAATCAGCCCCAGCATTTT.